These T cell receptor beta chains were read from a single sample in a study of blood T cell repertoires in COVID-19. The protocol was immunoSEQ multiplex PCR, while the TCRdb copy is restricted to in-frame clones and leaves out a portion. The sample lists roughly 71,000 clones, roughly 80% occurring once. What was sequenced was peripheral blood. The receptors come from a woman of 80 years or more with acute or convalescent COVID-19. Both conserved end residues are part of each CDR3. D genes are given only for firm matches. Clone size is given for some rows only: seen once, a few or many times, or a class if the clone is expanded.

j_call | d_call | v_call | clone_size | cdr3_aa | cdr3_nt
TRBJ2-6 | - | TRBV23-1 | - | CASSQSQISGANVLTF | TGCGCCAGCAGTCAATCGCAGATATCTGGGGCCAACGTCCTGACTTTC
TRBJ2-1 | TRBD2 | TRBV5-1 | - | CASATSGSSYNEQFF | TGCGCCAGCGCGACTAGCGGGAGCTCCTACAATGAGCAGTTCTTC
TRBJ1-1 | - | TRBV3-1/TRBV3-2 | - | CASSQDGRQAFF | TGTGCCAGCAGCCAAGACGGTAGACAGGCTTTCTTT
TRBJ1-1 | TRBD1 | TRBV7-9 | - | CASSLDWGAGGTEAFF | TGTGCCAGCAGCTTAGATTGGGGAGCAGGGGGGACTGAAGCTTTCTTT
TRBJ1-1 | - | TRBV7-8 | - | CASSLGQGEAFF | TGTGCCAGCAGCTTGGGGCAGGGGGAAGCTTTCTTT
TRBJ1-1 | TRBD1 | TRBV5-4 | - | CASSPGDRADTEAFF | TGTGCCAGCAGCCCGGGGGACAGGGCGGACACTGAAGCTTTCTTT
TRBJ1-2 | - | TRBV10-1 | - | CASSESKQEANYGYTF | TGCGCCAGCAGTGAGTCGAAACAGGAAGCTAACTATGGCTACACCTTC
TRBJ1-1 | TRBD1 | TRBV9 | - | CASSVTTGRNTEAFF | TGTGCCAGCAGCGTCACGACAGGGAGGAACACTGAAGCTTTCTTT
TRBJ1-2 | TRBD1 | TRBV30 | - | CAWSTRQGSNYGYTF | TGTGCCTGGAGCACAAGACAGGGATCTAACTATGGCTACACCTTC
TRBJ2-2 | - | TRBV9 | - | CASSVTGNTGELFF | TGTGCCAGCAGCGTAACCGGGAACACCGGGGAGCTGTTTTTT
TRBJ2-5 | - | TRBV11-3 | - | CASSLGYRAETQYF | TGTGCCAGCAGCTTAGGATACAGGGCGGAGACCCAGTACTTC
TRBJ2-2 | - | TRBV5-8 | - | CASSSGHLNTGELFF | TGTGCCAGCAGCTCAGGACACCTGAACACCGGGGAGCTGTTTTTT
TRBJ2-7 | TRBD2 | TRBV11-2 | - | CASSLGASGRSYEQYF | TGTGCCAGCAGCTTAGGGGCCAGCGGGAGGTCCTACGAGCAGTACTTC
TRBJ1-1 | - | TRBV6-6 | - | CASSYQPGGTEAFF | TGTGCCAGCAGTTACCAACCGGGAGGTACTGAAGCTTTCTTT
TRBJ1-6 | TRBD1 | TRBV6-6 | once | CASSWGQGDSPLHF | TGTGCCAGCAGCTGGGGACAGGGGGATTCACCCCTCCACTTT
TRBJ1-2 | TRBD1 | TRBV6-5 | - | CASSTGTGGYGYTF | TGTGCCAGCAGTACCGGGACAGGGGGCTATGGCTACACCTTC
TRBJ1-2 | TRBD1 | TRBV5-4 | - | CASSLGQGVNYGYTF | TGTGCCAGCAGCTTGGGACAGGGAGTGAACTATGGCTACACCTTC
TRBJ2-2 | TRBD1 | TRBV4-2 | - | CASSRDRLNTGELFF | TGTGCCAGCAGCCGGGACAGACTGAACACCGGGGAGCTGTTTTTT
TRBJ1-3 | - | TRBV19 | - | CASSGTSGNTIYF | TGTGCCAGTAGCGGGACTTCTGGAAACACCATATATTTT
TRBJ1-1 | - | TRBV6-5 | - | CASSYSTMNTEAFF | TGTGCCAGCAGTTACTCGACAATGAACACTGAAGCTTTCTTT
TRBJ2-1 | TRBD2 | TRBV3-1/TRBV3-2 | - | CASRKGLAVYNEQFF | TGTGCCAGCAGAAAGGGACTAGCCGTTTACAATGAGCAGTTCTTC
TRBJ1-5 | - | TRBV5-8 | - | CASRGAASQHF | TGTGCCAGCAGGGGGGCGGCATCCCAGCATTTT
TRBJ1-1 | - | TRBV30 | - | CAWSVYGTRSTEAFF | TGTGCCTGGAGTGTGTACGGGACTAGGTCCACTGAAGCTTTCTTT
TRBJ2-2 | - | TRBV11-2 | - | CASSYPAGELFF | TGTGCCAGCAGCTACCCAGCCGGGGAGCTGTTTTTT
TRBJ2-2 | TRBD2 | TRBV29-1 | - | CSASGLAGVSTGELFF | TGCAGCGCTTCGGGACTAGCGGGAGTAAGCACCGGGGAGCTGTTTTTT
TRBJ1-2 | TRBD1 | TRBV6-6 | - | CASSYGQGEGYGYTF | TGTGCCAGCAGTTACGGACAGGGGGAGGGCTATGGCTACACCTTC
TRBJ2-7 | - | TRBV11-3 | - | CASSRSSYEQYF | TGTGCCAGCAGCCGTTCCTCCTACGAGCAGTACTTC
TRBJ2-5 | - | TRBV23-1 | - | CASSPEPEETQYF | TGCGCCAGCAGTCCCGAGCCCGAAGAGACCCAGTACTTC
TRBJ2-5 | TRBD1 | TRBV19 | - | CASSSPSGTGGEETQYF | TGTGCCAGTAGTTCCCCTTCCGGGACAGGGGGCGAAGAGACCCAGTACTTC
TRBJ1-2 | TRBD1 | TRBV27 | - | CASSRLDRAVYGYTF | TGTGCCAGCAGCCGCCTTGACAGGGCCGTTTATGGCTACACCTTC
TRBJ2-5 | - | TRBV4-2 | - | CASSLGDLGGEETQYF | TGTGCCAGCAGTCTGGGAGACCTAGGGGGGGAAGAGACCCAGTACTTC
TRBJ2-5 | - | TRBV20-1 | once | CSASELAQETQYF | TGCAGTGCTAGTGAACTAGCCCAAGAGACCCAGTACTTC
TRBJ1-1 | - | TRBV14 | - | CASSQDQLGSFF | TGTGCCAGCAGCCAAGATCAGCTCGGGTCTTTCTTT
TRBJ1-1 | - | TRBV27 | - | CASSFLSDTEAFF | TGTGCCAGCAGTTTTTTGTCAGATACTGAAGCTTTCTTT
TRBJ2-1 | TRBD1 | TRBV6-5 | - | CASRRDRNSYNEQFF | TGTGCCAGCCGCCGGGACAGAAATTCCTACAATGAGCAGTTCTTC
TRBJ2-7 | - | TRBV5-1 | - | CASRESSSYEQYF | TGCGCCAGCAGAGAATCCAGCTCCTACGAGCAGTACTTC
TRBJ2-2 | TRBD2 | TRBV5-1 | - | CASNERPGLATTGELFF | TGCGCCAGTAACGAACGACCGGGACTAGCGACGACCGGGGAGCTGTTTTTT
TRBJ1-6 | - | TRBV5-1 | - | CASSLGTENSPLHF | TGCGCCAGCAGCTTGGGAACAGAAAATTCACCCCTCCACTTT
TRBJ2-7 | - | TRBV19 | - | CASSPMGRGSEQYF | TGTGCCAGTAGTCCCATGGGGCGTGGCAGCGAGCAGTACTTC
TRBJ2-7 | TRBD1 | TRBV14 | - | CASSQLGGIYEQYF | TGTGCCAGCAGCCAACTAGGGGGCATATACGAGCAGTACTTC
TRBJ2-5 | TRBD1 | TRBV12-5 | - | CASGLRTGETQYF | TGTGCTAGTGGTTTGAGGACAGGAGAGACCCAGTACTTC
TRBJ2-3 | - | TRBV10-2 | - | CASQLAGTDTQYF | TGCGCCAGCCAGCTAGCAGGCACAGATACGCAGTATTTT
TRBJ2-1 | - | TRBV20-1 | - | CSASRERNEQFF | TGCAGTGCTAGTAGAGAGAGAAATGAGCAGTTCTTC
TRBJ1-4 | - | TRBV30 | - | CAWRGDSNEKLFF | TGTGCCTGGAGAGGAGACAGCAATGAAAAACTGTTTTTT
TRBJ2-7 | TRBD1 | TRBV13 | once | CASSSTGRHYEQYF | TGTGCCAGCAGCTCGACAGGGAGACACTACGAGCAGTACTTC
TRBJ2-2 | TRBD2 | TRBV4-1 | - | CASSLSGGSTGELFF | TGCGCCAGCAGCCTTAGCGGGGGGTCCACCGGGGAGCTGTTTTTT
TRBJ2-5 | TRBD2 | TRBV28 | - | CASSLSLGGRASETQYF | TGTGCCAGCAGTTTAAGTCTGGGCGGGAGGGCCTCAGAGACCCAGTACTTC
TRBJ1-1 | TRBD1 | TRBV7-8 | - | CASSKQGDRTEAFF | TGTGCCAGCAGCAAACAGGGGGATCGCACTGAAGCTTTCTTT
TRBJ2-3 | TRBD2 | TRBV25-1 | - | CASSVAGGTDTQYF | TGTGCCAGCAGTGTAGCGGGCGGCACAGATACGCAGTATTTT
TRBJ2-1 | TRBD2 | TRBV28 | - | CASSSLTSGRRNEQFF | TGTGCCAGCAGTTCCCTGACTAGCGGGAGGAGGAATGAGCAGTTCTTC
TRBJ2-1 | TRBD2 | TRBV12-3/TRBV12-4 | - | CASSSGGADEQFF | TGTGCCAGCAGTAGCGGGGGGGCGGATGAGCAGTTCTTC
TRBJ2-7 | TRBD1 | TRBV7-9 | - | CASSRDRGNEQYF | TGTGCCAGCAGTCGCGACAGGGGAAACGAGCAGTACTTC
TRBJ2-5 | TRBD2 | TRBV7-3 | - | CASSLGIPSSGGTLYF | TGTGCCAGCAGCTTAGGGATCCCCAGTAGCGGGGGGACCTTGTACTTC
TRBJ2-7 | TRBD1 | TRBV29-1 | - | CSVVYKQGAYEQYF | TGCAGCGTTGTGTACAAACAGGGGGCCTACGAGCAGTACTTC